These 2 T cell receptor beta chains share one sample of origin, sequenced in a study of T-cell memory formation after mild COVID-19. From the 5' RACE reads, TCRdb called clonotypes with MiXCR, one entry per CDR3 protein. Of 350,000 to 550,000 distinct CDR3 sequences listed, around 17% are singletons. The sequenced sample was PBMCs or a T cell subset sorted from them (not recorded which). All receptors come from a man between 18 and 35 years old who had mild COVID-19 (a few samples of this study predate the infection). Cell type and time point are not known.

In this sample, this clonotype turned up a few times. V gene TRBV28 combines with J gene TRBJ2-7; D may match TRBD1 or TRBD2 (5 bases each). The ends were cut back, 6 bases at V and 1 base at J, with 13 bases in the middle. CDR3 length: 14 amino acids. Germline V lookup: CDR1 MDHEN, CDR2 SYDVKM. The CDR3 protein is CASRTGTASYEQYV. The CDR3 coding sequence is TGTGCCAGCAGGACCGGGACGGCTTCCTACGAGCAGTACGTC.

This clonotype has at least ten counts. The V call is TRBV15, the J call TRBJ2-1, with D possibly matching TRBD1 (5 bases). The germline V and J ends were trimmed by 2 bases and 3 bases, with 11 bases remaining between them. There are 15 residues in the CDR3. The germline V gene encodes CDR1 LNHNV and CDR2 YYDKDF (reference sequence). CDR3 DNA: TGTGCCACCAGCAGACCTCGACAGATCTACAATGAGCAGTTCTTC. This translates into CATSRPRQIYNEQFF.